The clone carrying this TCR beta chain has more than one count but fewer than ten. Antigen: not known. These data are taken from a study of T cells after yellow fever vaccination. TCRdb reprocessed the 5' RACE reads with MiXCR, giving one entry per CDR3 protein. The data show some 340,000 distinct CDR3 sequences, about 10% seen once. The CDR3 runs to 14 residues. Germline V CDR1 and CDR2: SGHRS, YFSETQ. With 5 bases removed from V and 5 bases from J, the gap between germline ends came to 17 bases. Whole-study results and caveats: CD4 and CD8 compartments shared a small share of clonotypes. Weaker, the secondary response had a peak occurring faster, on day 5 versus 15. Most primary-vaccination clones reappeared after the booster (less than 98% CD4, 85% to 90% CD8).

The starting material was CD4+ T cells sorted from PBMCs, obtained 45 days after the yellow fever booster vaccination. The clonotype was recovered from a man younger than 35 who received the YFV17D yellow fever vaccine. The chain combines TRBV5-1 with TRBJ2-7; D is perhaps TRBD1 or TRBD2 (5 bases each). The CDR3 loop is CASSLRGSGNEQYF. CDR3 DNA: TGCGCCAGCAGTTTGAGGGGTTCCGGGAACGAGCAGTACTTC.